These T cell receptor beta chains were read from a single sample in a study of radiotherapy plus CTLA-4 blockade in lung cancer. Libraries were prepared by immunoSEQ multiplex PCR; TCRdb keeps only in-frame clonotypes and omits some of them. This sample carries over 100,000 clones, roughly 77% of them seen once, and the ten largest clones take about 3.3%. Material: peripheral blood, obtained from a patient treated with radiotherapy plus ipilimumab. All receptors derive from a human donor with non-small cell lung cancer that progressed on radiotherapy plus ipilimumab. Some clones in this sample may be carry-over from other donors' samples. Both conserved end residues are part of each CDR3. D genes are given only for firm matches. Some rows mark clone size as missing; the rest say once, few, many or name a class of expanded clone.

j_gene,abundance,v_gene,d_gene,CDR3nt,CDR3aa
TRBJ2-1,.,TRBV10-3,.,TGTGCCATCAGTGAGTTCAAGGACGGGGTGCCCTATGAGCAGTTCTTC,CAISEFKDGVPYEQFF
TRBJ2-7,.,TRBV6-5,TRBD2,TGTGCCCCAGGCCCAAAAGCGGGGGGGCTCGAGCAGTACTTC,CAPGPKAGGLEQYF
TRBJ2-7,.,TRBV18,TRBD2,TGTGCCAGCTCACCGGGGGGGGTCTACGAGCAGTACTTC,CASSPGGVYEQYF
TRBJ2-5,.,TRBV4-2,TRBD1,TGTGCCAGCAGCCCGACAGGGGTCCAAGAGACCCAGTACTTC,CASSPTGVQETQYF
TRBJ1-2,.,TRBV7-3,TRBD1,TGTGCCAGCAGCTTAAGAGGGACAGTGGGCCCCCTCTTTTTCCTCACCTTC,CASSLRGTVGPLFFLTF
TRBJ1-3,.,TRBV29-1,.,TGCAGCGTTGGGGAGCAGCTTGGAAACACCATATATTTT,CSVGEQLGNTIYF
TRBJ2-3,.,TRBV5-1,.,TGCGCCAGCAGCGCCGGACTGGTCACAGATACGCAGTATTTT,CASSAGLVTDTQYF
TRBJ2-7,.,TRBV5-1,TRBD1,TGCGCCAGCAGTCTTGGACAGGGGGGCGAGCAGTACTTC,CASSLGQGGEQYF
TRBJ1-5,.,TRBV7-2,.,TGTGCCAGCAGCTTAGAGGTGGGGGCTGGGGGTCAGCCCCAGCATTTT,CASSLEVGAGGQPQHF
TRBJ1-1,.,TRBV10-3,.,TGTGCCACTGGTAAGGGGATCTTAAACACTGAAGCTTTCTTT,CATGKGILNTEAFF
TRBJ2-7,.,TRBV7-9,.,TGTGCCAGCAGCTTAGAGGGAGGATACGAGCAGTACTTC,CASSLEGGYEQYF
TRBJ1-1,.,TRBV9,.,TGTGCCAGCAGCGTAGAGGCAGGGGACACTGAAGCTTTCTTT,CASSVEAGDTEAFF
TRBJ2-2,few,TRBV6-1,.,TGTGCCAGCCCATCCTTTCTCGACGGGGAGCTGTTTTTT,CASPSFLDGELFF